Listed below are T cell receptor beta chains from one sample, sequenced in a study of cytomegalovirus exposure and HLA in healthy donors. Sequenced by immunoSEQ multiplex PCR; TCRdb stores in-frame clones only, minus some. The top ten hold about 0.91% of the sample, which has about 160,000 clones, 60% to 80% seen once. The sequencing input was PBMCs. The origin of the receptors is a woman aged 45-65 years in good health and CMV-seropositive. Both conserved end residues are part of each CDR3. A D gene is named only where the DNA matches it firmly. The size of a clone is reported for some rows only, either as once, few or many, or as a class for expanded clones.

TGTGCCAGCAGCCAAGAACGACTAGCGGGAGGGCCACGGTTCTTC	CASSQERLAGGPRFF	TRBD2	TRBV4-2	TRBJ2-1	few
TGTGCCAGCAGCACAGGGGACGGGTATTCACCCCTCCACTTT	CASSTGDGYSPLHF	TRBD1	TRBV5-4	TRBJ1-6	.
TGTGCCAGCACCGGAGTTCGTTCCTACAATGAGCAGTTCTTC	CASTGVRSYNEQFF	.	TRBV2	TRBJ2-1	.
TGTGCCAGCAGCCGACAGGGTTCGGATGGCTACACCTTC	CASSRQGSDGYTF	TRBD1	TRBV6-5	TRBJ1-2	.
TGTGCCAGCAGCGCAGGACAGAGAGAGACCCAGTACTTC	CASSAGQRETQYF	.	TRBV7-3	TRBJ2-5	.
TGTGCCAGCAGCCGCAGAGACAGGGGCCCCGTCCTGACTTTC	CASSRRDRGPVLTF	TRBD1	TRBV5-6	TRBJ2-6	.
TGTGCTAGCAGCCCGGGACTATCCAACACAGATACGCAGTATTTT	CASSPGLSNTDTQYF	TRBD2	TRBV7-7	TRBJ2-3	.
TGTGCCAGCAGCTTGGGCCAGTCCTCTGGAAACACCATATATTTT	CASSLGQSSGNTIYF	.	TRBV5-5	TRBJ1-3	.
TGTGCCAGCACTGGGTGGGGCAGGGGGAACACTGAAGCTTTCTTT	CASTGWGRGNTEAFF	.	TRBV27	TRBJ1-1	.
TGCGCCAGCAGCTTGGGGGCTAGCGGGGGGAAAGAGACCCAGTACTTC	CASSLGASGGKETQYF	TRBD2	TRBV5-1	TRBJ2-5	.
TGCGCCAGCAGTGAGTCAGCAGGCCCTCGCACAGATACGCAGTATTTT	CASSESAGPRTDTQYF	.	TRBV10-2	TRBJ2-3	.
TGTGCCAGCAGCCCGACAGGGTGGGAGGCCTATGGCTACACCTTC	CASSPTGWEAYGYTF	TRBD1	TRBV6-1	TRBJ1-2	.
TGTGCCAGTAGTGTACAGGGACAGGGTCAAGCTGAAGCTTTCTTT	CASSVQGQGQAEAFF	TRBD1	TRBV19	TRBJ1-1	.
TGTGCCAGCACAGGAGGGAGTTCACCCCTCCACTTT	CASTGGSSPLHF	.	TRBV28	TRBJ1-6	.
TGTGCCATCAGTGGGGGGGACTACTATGGCTACACCTTC	CAISGGDYYGYTF	.	TRBV10-3	TRBJ1-2	.
TGTGCCACCAGCAGAGCAAGGGGAGGGGCTAATGAAAAACTGTTTTTT	CATSRARGGANEKLFF	.	TRBV15	TRBJ1-4	.
TGTGCCAGCAGGGGACAGGGCGGTCAGCCCCAGCATTTT	CASRGQGGQPQHF	TRBD1	TRBV2	TRBJ1-5	few
TGTGCCAGCAGCTTAGACTCAGGGGTTAGCACAGATACGCAGTATTTT	CASSLDSGVSTDTQYF	.	TRBV7-2	TRBJ2-3	.
TGTGCCAGCAGTTCGGGGACAGGGATTCACGAGCAGTACTTC	CASSSGTGIHEQYF	TRBD1	TRBV27	TRBJ2-7	.
TGTGCCAGCAGGGGGACAGGAAAAACCTACGAGCAGTACTTC	CASRGTGKTYEQYF	TRBD1	TRBV25-1	TRBJ2-7	once
TGCGCCAGCAGCCCAGGGGTCTGGACTAGCGGGGGGGCGCAGACCCAGTACTTC	CASSPGVWTSGGAQTQYF	TRBD2	TRBV4-1	TRBJ2-5	.
TGCAGTGCCCGGAGTAATACTGAAGCTTTCTTT	CSARSNTEAFF	.	TRBV20-1	TRBJ1-1	.
TGCGCCAGCAGCCAGGCTACCTCAGGGTCCTATAATTCACCCCTCCACTTT	CASSQATSGSYNSPLHF	.	TRBV4-1	TRBJ1-6	once
TGTGCCATCCAACAGGGGGCGGATACGCAGTATTTT	CAIQQGADTQYF	TRBD1	TRBV10-3	TRBJ2-3	.
TGTGCCAGCAGCTTCCAGGGGGGATTTCTTTACTCTGGGGCCAACGTCCTGACTTTC	CASSFQGGFLYSGANVLTF	.	TRBV5-6	TRBJ2-6	once
TGTGCCAGCTCACCAGACTCGTCGGAGCCCCAGCATTTT	CASSPDSSEPQHF	.	TRBV18	TRBJ1-5	.
TGTGCCAGCAGTCCCCTTATGAACACTGAAGCTTTCTTT	CASSPLMNTEAFF	.	TRBV28	TRBJ1-1	.
TGTGCCAGTAGTATAAGAACCGCACCGGGGGAAGGCTACACCTTC	CASSIRTAPGEGYTF	.	TRBV19	TRBJ1-2	.
TGTGCCAGCAGGCCGACAGGGTCGACCGGGGAGCTGTTTTTT	CASRPTGSTGELFF	TRBD1	TRBV11-2	TRBJ2-2	once
TGTGCCAGCAGCGATGACAGGGTCGAGCAGTACTTC	CASSDDRVEQYF	TRBD1	TRBV7-9	TRBJ2-7	few
TGTGCCAGCAGCCAAGATTCTAGCGGGAGGAGTAATGAGCAGTTCTTC	CASSQDSSGRSNEQFF	TRBD2	TRBV4-2	TRBJ2-1	.
TGTGCCACCAGCAAAGCCAGGGGCGGGCGGTTTTTAGAGACCCAGTACTTC	CATSKARGGRFLETQYF	.	TRBV15	TRBJ2-5	few
TGTGCCAGCAGTGAAGATCTCGGGGGGAATCAGCCCCAGCATTTT	CASSEDLGGNQPQHF	.	TRBV2	TRBJ1-5	.
TGTGCCAGTAGTACCCAGATCGCCAGCTACGAGCAGTACTTC	CASSTQIASYEQYF	.	TRBV19	TRBJ2-7	.